The 6 T cell receptor beta chains reported below all come from one sample, sequenced in a study of shared clonotypes between healthy human individuals. Naive CD8 populations comprised CD45RO-negative cells positively selected for CCR7, excluding terminally differentiated effector memory CD45RA+ cells. Profiled with immunoSEQ multiplex PCR; TCRdb holds only in-frame clones, not every one. The table shows about 2.1 million clones, with 85% to 95% occurring only once. What was sequenced was naive CD8+ T cells from PBMCs. The receptors derive from a man between 18 and 35 years old in good health. Some clones in this sample may be carry-over from other donors' samples.

The rearrangement links TRBV6-1 to TRBJ2-3; possibly TRBD1 for D (6 bases). Germline V gene data show CDR1 as MNHNS and CDR2 as SASEGT. The germline V and J ends were trimmed by 3 bases and 0 bases, with 13 bases remaining between them. The CDR3 consists of 16 residues. The CDR3 bases are TGTGCCAGCAGTGATGGGACACCGACTAGCACAGATACGCAGTATTTT. Residues: CASSDGTPTSTDTQYF.

A remark on this clone: Different DNA sequences within this sample yield the same CDR3. The chain is built from TRBV15 and TRBJ2-7; unclear D gene. The CDR3 has 13 residues. V lost 5 bases and J 2 bases, leaving 10 bases between the germline ends. Germline CDR1 LNHNV, CDR2 YYDKDF (reference sequence). CDR3 amino acids: CATSPGRAYEQYF. The CDR3, as DNA: TGTGCCACCAGCCCTGGCCGGGCCTACGAGCAGTACTTC.

The V gene is TRBV4-1, the J gene TRBJ1-5, with unresolved D. The CDR3 is 15 residues long. Trimming shortened V by 4 bases and J by 5 bases, and 15 bases separated the two germline ends. Per germline, CDR1 MGHRA and CDR2 YSYEKL. CDR3 region: CASSPLRREDQPQHF. DNA of the CDR3: TGCGCCAGCAGCCCGCTACGTAGGGAGGATCAGCCCCAGCATTTT.

The chain couples TRBV11-2 to TRBJ1-1; TRBD1 agrees at 11 bases. Trimming removed 5 bases from V and 5 bases from J; junction bases left unmatched: 4. The V gene's germline CDR1 is SGHAT and CDR2 FQNNGV. The CDR3 loop spans 14 amino acids. This CDR3 reads CASSRDRGGTEAFF. In DNA form, the CDR3 reads TGTGCCAGCAGCCGGGACAGGGGGGGAACTGAAGCTTTCTTT.

In its sample, this clone was seen once. The chain recombines TRBV4-1 with TRBJ1-1; D is undetermined. Trimming cost V 7 bases and J 5 bases, with 14 bases left between them. The V gene's germline CDR1 is MGHRA and CDR2 YSYEKL. CDR3 size: 13 residues. The CDR3 loop reads CASIPTRGTEAFF. CDR3 coding DNA: TGCGCCAGCATACCCACCCGGGGTACTGAAGCTTTCTTT.

This clone is a singleton in its sample. The gene calls are TRBV30 and TRBJ2-7, with a tentative D call TRBD2 (6 bases). Trimming removed 6 bases from V and 3 bases from J, with 18 bases in between. The CDR3 contains 14 residues. Germline loops: CDR1 GTSNPN, CDR2 SVGIG (reference sequence). CDR3 loop: CACGGGNSFYEQYF. The CDR3 nucleotides read TGTGCCTGCGGGGGAGGTAACTCGTTCTACGAGCAGTACTTC. Complete variable domain (other parts from reference TRBV30 and TRBJ2-7): SQTIHQWPATLVQPVGSPLSLECTVEGTSNPNLYWYRQAAGRGLQLLFYSVGIGQISSEVPQNLSASRPQDRQFILSSKKLLLSDSGFYLCACGGGNSFYEQYFGPGTRLTVT.